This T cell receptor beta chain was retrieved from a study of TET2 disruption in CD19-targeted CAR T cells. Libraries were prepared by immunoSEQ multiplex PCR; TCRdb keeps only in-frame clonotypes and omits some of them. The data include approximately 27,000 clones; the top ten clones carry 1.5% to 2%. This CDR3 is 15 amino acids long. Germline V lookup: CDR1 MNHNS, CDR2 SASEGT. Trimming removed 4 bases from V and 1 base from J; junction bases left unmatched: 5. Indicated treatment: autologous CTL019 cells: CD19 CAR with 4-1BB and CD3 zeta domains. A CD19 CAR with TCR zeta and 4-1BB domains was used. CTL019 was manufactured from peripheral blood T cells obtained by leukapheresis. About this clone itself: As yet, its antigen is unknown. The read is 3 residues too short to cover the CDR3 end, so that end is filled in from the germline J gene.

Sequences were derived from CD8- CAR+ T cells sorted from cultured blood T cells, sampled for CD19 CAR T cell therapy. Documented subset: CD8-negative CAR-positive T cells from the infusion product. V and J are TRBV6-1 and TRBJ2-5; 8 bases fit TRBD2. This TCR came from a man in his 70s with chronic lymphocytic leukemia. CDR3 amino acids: CASSALAGFQETQYF. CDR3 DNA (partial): TGTGCCAGCAGTGCCTTAGCGGGGTTCCAAGAGACC.